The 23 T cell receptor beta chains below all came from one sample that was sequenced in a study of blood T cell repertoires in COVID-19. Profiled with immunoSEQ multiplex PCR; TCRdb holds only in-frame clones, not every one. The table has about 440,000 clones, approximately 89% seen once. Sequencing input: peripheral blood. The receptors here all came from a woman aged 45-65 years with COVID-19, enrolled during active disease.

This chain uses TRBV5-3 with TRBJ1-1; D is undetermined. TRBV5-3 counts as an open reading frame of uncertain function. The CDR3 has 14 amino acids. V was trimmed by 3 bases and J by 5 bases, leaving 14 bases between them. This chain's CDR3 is CARSCREGGTEAFF. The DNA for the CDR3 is TGTGCCAGAAGCTGCCGGGAGGGAGGGACTGAAGCTTTCTTT.

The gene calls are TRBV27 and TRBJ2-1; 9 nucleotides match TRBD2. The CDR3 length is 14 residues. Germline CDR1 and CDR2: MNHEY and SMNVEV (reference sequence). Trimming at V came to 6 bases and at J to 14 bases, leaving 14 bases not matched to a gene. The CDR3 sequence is CASSPSGANPGKFF. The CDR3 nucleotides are TGTGCCAGCAGCCCTAGCGGGGCTAACCCCGGGAAGTTCTTC.

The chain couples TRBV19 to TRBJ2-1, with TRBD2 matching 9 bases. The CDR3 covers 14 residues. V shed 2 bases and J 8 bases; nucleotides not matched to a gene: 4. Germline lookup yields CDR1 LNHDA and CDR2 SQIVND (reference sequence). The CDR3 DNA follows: TGTGCCAGTAGTATATGGCGGGGGGGCGATGAGCAGTTCTTC. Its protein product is CASSIWRGGDEQFF.

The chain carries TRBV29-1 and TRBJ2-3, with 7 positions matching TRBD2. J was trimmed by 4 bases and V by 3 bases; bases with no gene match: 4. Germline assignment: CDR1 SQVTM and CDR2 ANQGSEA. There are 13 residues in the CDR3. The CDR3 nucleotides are TGCAGCGTTGAGATCCTAGCGGCAGATACGCAGTATTTT. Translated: CSVEILAADTQYF.

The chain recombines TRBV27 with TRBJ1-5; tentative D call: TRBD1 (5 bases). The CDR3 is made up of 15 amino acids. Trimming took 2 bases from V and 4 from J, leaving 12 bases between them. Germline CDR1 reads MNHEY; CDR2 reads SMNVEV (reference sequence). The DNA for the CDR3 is TGTGCCAGCAGTTTAGGTTGGGGGGTAAATCAGCCCCAGCATTTT. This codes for CASSLGWGVNQPQHF.

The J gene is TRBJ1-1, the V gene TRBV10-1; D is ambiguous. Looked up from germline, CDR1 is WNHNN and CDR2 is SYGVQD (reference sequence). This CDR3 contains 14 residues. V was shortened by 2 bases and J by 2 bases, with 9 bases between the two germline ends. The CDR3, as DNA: TGCGCCAGCAGTGAGGGAGGAGTTAACACTGAAGCTTTCTTT. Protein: CASSEGGVNTEAFF.

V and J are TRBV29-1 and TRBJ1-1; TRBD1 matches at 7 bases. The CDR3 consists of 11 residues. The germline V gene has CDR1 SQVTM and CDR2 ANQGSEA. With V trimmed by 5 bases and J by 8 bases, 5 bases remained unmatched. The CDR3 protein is CSVSRGQEAFF. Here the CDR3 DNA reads TGCAGCGTTTCTCGGGGACAGGAAGCTTTCTTT.

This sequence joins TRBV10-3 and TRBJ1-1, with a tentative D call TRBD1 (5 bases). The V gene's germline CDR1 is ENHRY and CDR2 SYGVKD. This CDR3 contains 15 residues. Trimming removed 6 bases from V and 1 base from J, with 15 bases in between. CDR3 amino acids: CAIRMGLGANTEAFF. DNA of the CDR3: TGTGCCATCAGGATGGGGCTTGGGGCGAACACTGAAGCTTTCTTT.

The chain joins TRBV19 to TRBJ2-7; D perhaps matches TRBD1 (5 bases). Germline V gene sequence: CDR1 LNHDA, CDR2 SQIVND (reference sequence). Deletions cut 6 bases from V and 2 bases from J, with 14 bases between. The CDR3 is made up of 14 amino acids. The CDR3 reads CASSARTNTYEQYF. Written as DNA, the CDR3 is TGTGCCAGTAGCGCCCGGACAAACACCTACGAGCAGTACTTC.

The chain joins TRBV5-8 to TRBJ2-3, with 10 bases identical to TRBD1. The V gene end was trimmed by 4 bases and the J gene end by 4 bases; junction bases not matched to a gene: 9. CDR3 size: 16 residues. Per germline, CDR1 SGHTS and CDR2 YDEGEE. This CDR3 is CASSKRTGGQADTQYF. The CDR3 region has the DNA TGTGCCAGCAGCAAGAGGACAGGGGGTCAGGCAGATACGCAGTATTTT.

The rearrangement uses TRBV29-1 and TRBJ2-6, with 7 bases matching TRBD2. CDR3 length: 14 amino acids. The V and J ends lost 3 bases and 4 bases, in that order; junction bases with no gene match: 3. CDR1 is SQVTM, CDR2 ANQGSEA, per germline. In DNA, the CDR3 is TGCAGCGTTGACGCGGGAGAAGGGGCCAACGTCCTGACTTTC. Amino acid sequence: CSVDAGEGANVLTF. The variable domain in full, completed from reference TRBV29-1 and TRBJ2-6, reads SAVISQKPSRDICQRGTSLTIQCQVDSQVTMMFWYRQQPGQSLTLIATANQGSEATYESGFVIDKFPISRPNLTFSTLTVSNMSPEDSSIYLCSVDAGEGANVLTFGAGSRLTVL.

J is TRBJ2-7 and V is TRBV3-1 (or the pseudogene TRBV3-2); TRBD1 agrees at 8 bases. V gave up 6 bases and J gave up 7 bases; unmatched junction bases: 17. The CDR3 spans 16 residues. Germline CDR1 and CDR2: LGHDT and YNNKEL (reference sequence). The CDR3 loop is CASSPTAGQGRSEQYF. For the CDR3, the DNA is TGTGCCAGCAGTCCTACCGCAGGACAGGGTCGATCGGAGCAGTACTTC.

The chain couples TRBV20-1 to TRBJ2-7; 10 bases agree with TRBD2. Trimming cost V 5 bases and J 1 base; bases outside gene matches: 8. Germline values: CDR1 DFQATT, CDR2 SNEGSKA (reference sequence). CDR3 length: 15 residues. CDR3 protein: CSARGLAAASYEQYF. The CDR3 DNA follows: TGCAGTGCTCGTGGACTAGCGGCAGCTTCCTACGAGCAGTACTTC.

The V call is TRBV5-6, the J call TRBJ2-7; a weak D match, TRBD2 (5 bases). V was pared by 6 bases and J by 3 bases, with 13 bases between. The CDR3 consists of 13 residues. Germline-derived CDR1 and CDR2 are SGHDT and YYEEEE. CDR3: CASTPGSSYEQYF. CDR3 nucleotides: TGTGCCAGCACCCCGGGGAGCAGCTACGAGCAGTACTTC. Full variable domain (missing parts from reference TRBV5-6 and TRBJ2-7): DAGVTQSPTHLIKTRGQQVTLRCSPKSGHDTVSWYQQALGQGPQFIFQYYEEEERQRGNFPDRFSGHQFPNYSSELNVNALLLGDSALYLCASTPGSSYEQYFGPGTRLTVT.

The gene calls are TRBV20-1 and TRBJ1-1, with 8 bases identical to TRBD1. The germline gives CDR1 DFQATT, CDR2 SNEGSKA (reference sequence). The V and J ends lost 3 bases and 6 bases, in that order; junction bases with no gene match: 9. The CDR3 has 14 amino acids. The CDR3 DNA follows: TGCAGTGCTAGTCTCTCCAGGGGGCGCGCTGAAGCTTTCTTT. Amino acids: CSASLSRGRAEAFF.

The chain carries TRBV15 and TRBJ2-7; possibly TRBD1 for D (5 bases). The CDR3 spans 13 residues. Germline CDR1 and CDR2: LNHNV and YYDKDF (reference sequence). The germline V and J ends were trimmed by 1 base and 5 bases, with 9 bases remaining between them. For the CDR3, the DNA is TGTGCCACCAGCAGAGCATCCAGGGACGAGCAGTACTTC. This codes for CATSRASRDEQYF.

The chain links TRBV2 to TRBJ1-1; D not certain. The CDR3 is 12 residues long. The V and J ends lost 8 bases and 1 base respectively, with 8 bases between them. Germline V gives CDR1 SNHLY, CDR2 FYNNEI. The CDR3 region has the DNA TGTGCCAGCGCGGCCAGGAACACTGAAGCTTTCTTT. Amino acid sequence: CASAARNTEAFF.

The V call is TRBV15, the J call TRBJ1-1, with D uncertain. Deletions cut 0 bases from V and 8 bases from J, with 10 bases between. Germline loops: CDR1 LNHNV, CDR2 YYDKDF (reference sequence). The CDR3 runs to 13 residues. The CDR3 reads CATSRDRVSEAFF. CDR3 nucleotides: TGTGCCACCAGCAGAGATCGGGTCTCGGAAGCTTTCTTT. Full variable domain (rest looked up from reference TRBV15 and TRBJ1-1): DAMVIQNPRYQVTQFGKPVTLSCSQTLNHNVMYWYQQKSSQAPKLLFHYYDKDFNNEADTPDNFQSRRPNTSFCFLDIRSPGLGDTAMYLCATSRDRVSEAFFGQGTRLTVV.

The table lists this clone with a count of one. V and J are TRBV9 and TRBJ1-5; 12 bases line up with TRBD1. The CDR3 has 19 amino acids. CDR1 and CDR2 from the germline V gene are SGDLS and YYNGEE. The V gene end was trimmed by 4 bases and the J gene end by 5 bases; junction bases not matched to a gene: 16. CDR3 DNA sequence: TGTGCCAGCAGCCAAGAGAGGGGACAGGGGGCGCAGCCGTATCAGCCCCAGCATTTT. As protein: CASSQERGQGAQPYQPQHF.

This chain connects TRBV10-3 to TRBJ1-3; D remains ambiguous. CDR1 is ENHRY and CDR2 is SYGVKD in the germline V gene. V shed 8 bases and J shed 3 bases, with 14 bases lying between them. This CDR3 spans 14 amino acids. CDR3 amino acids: CAILPPGGGNTIYF. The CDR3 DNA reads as TGTGCCATCCTCCCCCCAGGAGGTGGAAACACCATATATTTT.

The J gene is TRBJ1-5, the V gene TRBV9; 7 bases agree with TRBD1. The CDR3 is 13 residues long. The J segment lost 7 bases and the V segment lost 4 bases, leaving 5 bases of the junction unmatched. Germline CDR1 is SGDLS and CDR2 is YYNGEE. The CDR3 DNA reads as TGTGCCAGCAGCCGAACAGGGGACCAGCCCCAGCATTTT. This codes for CASSRTGDQPQHF. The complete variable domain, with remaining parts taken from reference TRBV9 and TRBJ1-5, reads DSGVTQTPKHLITATGQRVTLRCSPRSGDLSVYWYQQSLDQGLQFLIQYYNGEERAKGNILERFSAQQFPDLHSELNLSSLELGDSALYFCASSRTGDQPQHFGDGTRLSIL.

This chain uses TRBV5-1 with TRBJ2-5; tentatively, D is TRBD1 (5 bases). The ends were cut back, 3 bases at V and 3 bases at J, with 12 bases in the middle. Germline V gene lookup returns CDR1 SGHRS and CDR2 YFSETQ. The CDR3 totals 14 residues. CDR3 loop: CASSYSGREETQYF. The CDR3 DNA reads TGCGCCAGCAGCTATTCCGGCAGGGAAGAGACCCAGTACTTC.

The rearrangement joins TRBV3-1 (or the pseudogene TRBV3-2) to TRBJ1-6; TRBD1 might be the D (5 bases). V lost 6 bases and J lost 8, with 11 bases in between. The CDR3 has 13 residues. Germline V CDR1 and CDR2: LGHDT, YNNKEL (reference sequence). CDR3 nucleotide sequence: TGTGCCAGCAGGACAGTAGGGGATTCACCCCTCCACTTT. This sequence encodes CASRTVGDSPLHF.